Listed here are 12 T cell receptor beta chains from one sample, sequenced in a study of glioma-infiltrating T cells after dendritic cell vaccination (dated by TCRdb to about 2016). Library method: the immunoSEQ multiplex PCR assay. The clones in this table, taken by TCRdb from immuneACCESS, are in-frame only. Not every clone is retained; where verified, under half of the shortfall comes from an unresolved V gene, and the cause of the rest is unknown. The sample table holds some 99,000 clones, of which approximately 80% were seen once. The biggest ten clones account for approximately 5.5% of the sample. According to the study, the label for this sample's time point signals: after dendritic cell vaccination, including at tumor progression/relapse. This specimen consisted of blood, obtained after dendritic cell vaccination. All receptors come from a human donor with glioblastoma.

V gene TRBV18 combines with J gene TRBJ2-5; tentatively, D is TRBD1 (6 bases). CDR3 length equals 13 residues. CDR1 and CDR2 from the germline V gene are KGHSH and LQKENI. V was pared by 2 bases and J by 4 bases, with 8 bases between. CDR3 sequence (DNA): TGTGCCAGCTCACCAGGGGGCGGAGAGACCCAGTACTTC. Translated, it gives CASSPGGGETQYF.

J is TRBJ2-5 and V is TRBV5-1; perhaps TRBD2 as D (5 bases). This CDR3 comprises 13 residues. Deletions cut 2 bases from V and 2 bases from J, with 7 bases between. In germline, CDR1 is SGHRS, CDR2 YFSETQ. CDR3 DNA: TGCGCCAGCAGCTTTTCGGGACAAGAGACCCAGTACTTC. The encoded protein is CASSFSGQETQYF.

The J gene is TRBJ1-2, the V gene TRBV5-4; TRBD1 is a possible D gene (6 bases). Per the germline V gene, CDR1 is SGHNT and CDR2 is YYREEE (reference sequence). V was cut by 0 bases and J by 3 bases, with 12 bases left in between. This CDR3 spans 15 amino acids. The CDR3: CASSLEQGPDYGYTF. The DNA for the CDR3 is TGTGCCAGCAGCTTGGAACAGGGCCCCGACTATGGCTACACCTTC.

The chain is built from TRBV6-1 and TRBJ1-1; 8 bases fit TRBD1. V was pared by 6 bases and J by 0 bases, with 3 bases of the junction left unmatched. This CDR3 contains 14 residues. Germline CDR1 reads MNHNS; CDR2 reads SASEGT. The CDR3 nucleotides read TGTGCCAGCAGGGCGGACAGGGTGAACACTGAAGCTTTCTTT. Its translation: CASRADRVNTEAFF.

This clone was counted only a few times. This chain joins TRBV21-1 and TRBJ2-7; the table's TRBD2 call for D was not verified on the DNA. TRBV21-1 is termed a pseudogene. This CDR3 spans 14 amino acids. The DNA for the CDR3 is TGTGCCAGCAGCAACCCGGGGGGACGTATCGAGCAGTACTTC. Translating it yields CASSNPGGRIEQYF.

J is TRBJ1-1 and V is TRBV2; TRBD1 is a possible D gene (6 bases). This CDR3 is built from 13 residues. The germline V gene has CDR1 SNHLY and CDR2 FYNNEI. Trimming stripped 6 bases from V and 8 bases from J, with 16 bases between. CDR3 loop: CASRIYRVGEAFF. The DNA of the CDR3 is TGTGCCAGCAGAATTTACAGGGTGGGAGAAGCTTTCTTT. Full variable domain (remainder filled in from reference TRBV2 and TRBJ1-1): EPEVTQTPSHQVTQMGQEVILRCVPISNHLYFYWYRQILGQKVEFLVSFYNNEISEKSEIFDDQFSVERPDGSNFTLKIRSTKLEDSAMYFCASRIYRVGEAFFGQGTRLTVV.

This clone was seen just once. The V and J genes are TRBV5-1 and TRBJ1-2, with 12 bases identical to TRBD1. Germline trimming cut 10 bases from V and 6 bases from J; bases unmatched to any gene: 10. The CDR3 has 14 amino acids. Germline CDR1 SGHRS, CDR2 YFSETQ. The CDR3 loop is CAATGQGAGDGYTF. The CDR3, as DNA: TGCGCCGCCACGGGACAGGGGGCGGGAGATGGCTACACCTTC.

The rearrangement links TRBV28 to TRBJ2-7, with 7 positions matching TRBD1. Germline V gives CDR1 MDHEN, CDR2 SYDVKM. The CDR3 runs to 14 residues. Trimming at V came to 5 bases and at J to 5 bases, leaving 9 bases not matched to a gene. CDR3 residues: CASSLIEGAHEQYF. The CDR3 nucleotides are TGTGCCAGCAGTCTTATTGAGGGGGCGCACGAGCAGTACTTC.

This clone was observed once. The CDR3 DNA reads as TGTGCCAGTACTAGGTCGTTCGCCTACGAGCAGTACTTC. Encoded protein: CASTRSFAYEQYF. The chain recombines TRBV6-1 with TRBJ2-7; D perhaps matches TRBD2 (5 bases). Germline V gene lookup returns CDR1 MNHNS and CDR2 SASEGT. Trimming took 9 bases from V and 2 from J, leaving 14 bases between them. The CDR3 totals 13 residues.

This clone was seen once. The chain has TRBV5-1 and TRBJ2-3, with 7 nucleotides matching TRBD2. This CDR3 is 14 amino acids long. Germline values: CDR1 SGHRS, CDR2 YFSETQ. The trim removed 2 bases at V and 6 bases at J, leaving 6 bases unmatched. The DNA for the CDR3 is TGCGCCAGCAGCTTAAACAGCGGGAAGGATACGCAGTATTTT. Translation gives CASSLNSGKDTQYF.

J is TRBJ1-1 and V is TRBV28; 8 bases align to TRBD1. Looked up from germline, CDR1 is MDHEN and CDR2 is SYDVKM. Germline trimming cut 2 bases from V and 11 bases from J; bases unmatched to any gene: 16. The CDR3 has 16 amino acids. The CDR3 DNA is TGTGCCAGCAGTTTAGGTATGGGAGCGGCAGGGGGCTTTGCTTTCTTT. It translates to CASSLGMGAAGGFAFF.

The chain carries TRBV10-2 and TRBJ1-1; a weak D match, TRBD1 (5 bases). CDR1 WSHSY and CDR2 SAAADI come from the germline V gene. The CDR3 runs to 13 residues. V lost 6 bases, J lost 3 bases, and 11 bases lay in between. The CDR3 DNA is TGCGCCAGCAGGAGACAGAGAGACACTGAAGCTTTCTTT. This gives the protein CASRRQRDTEAFF.